This T cell receptor beta chain stems from a study of cytomegalovirus exposure and HLA in healthy donors. The CDR3 totals 13 residues. The V end was cut by 4 bases, the J end by 7 bases, with 10 bases between. Germline-derived CDR1 and CDR2 are SGHTA and FQGNSA. A multiplex PCR was run with 60 Vbeta primers and 13 Jbeta primers. Generated by immunoSEQ multiplex PCR, the TCRdb table keeps only in-frame clones and is missing some. The sample has more than 95,000 clones, 70% to 85% seen once. Sequenced: PBMCs. The chain links TRBV7-2 to TRBJ2-2; D ambiguous. The clonotype originates from a man younger than 35 in good health and CMV-seronegative. The CDR3 DNA reads TGTGCCAGCAGCTCCAATGGAGTCGGGGAGCTGTTTTTT. This translates into CASSSNGVGELFF.